These T cell receptor beta chains were read from a single sample in a study of T cells after yellow fever vaccination. One entry per CDR3 protein, called by TCRdb with MiXCR from the 5' RACE reads. The sample records hundreds of thousands of distinct CDR3 sequences, 13% being singletons. The specimen comprised PBMCs, sampled on the day of the yellow fever booster vaccination. These receptors were obtained from a man aged 25-45 years who received the YFV17D yellow fever vaccine. The CDR3 runs from the conserved cysteine through the conserved F or W. Fields, in order: CDR3 protein, CDR3 DNA, D gene, V gene, clone size, J gene. D genes are given only for firm matches. A clone size is listed for some rows: how often the clone was seen (once, few, many), or a class if it is expanded.

CDR3: CSARDTQGNTQYF
DNA: TGCAGTGCTAGAGATACCCAGGGGAATACGCAGTATTTT
D: -
V: TRBV20-1
size: -
J: TRBJ2-3

CDR3: CASRGNEQYF
DNA: TGTGCCAGCAGAGGGAACGAGCAGTACTTC
D: -
V: TRBV2
size: few
J: TRBJ2-7

CDR3: CAWSVVSSGETGELFF
DNA: TGTGCCTGGAGTGTTGTCTCTAGCGGTGAGACCGGGGAGCTGTTTTTT
D: TRBD2
V: TRBV30
size: -
J: TRBJ2-2

CDR3: CASSSQGNTEAFF
DNA: TGTGCCAGCAGCAGCCAGGGGAACACTGAAGCTTTCTTT
D: -
V: TRBV7-3
size: many
J: TRBJ1-1

CDR3: CASSLGHAFAQPQHF
DNA: TGTGCCAGCAGTTTGGGACACGCGTTTGCTCAGCCCCAGCATTTT
D: -
V: TRBV12-3/TRBV12-4
size: few
J: TRBJ1-5

CDR3: CASSLGPFGGGYGYTF
DNA: TGCGCCAGCAGCTTGGGGCCTTTTGGAGGGGGCTATGGCTACACCTTC
D: -
V: TRBV5-1
size: few
J: TRBJ1-2

CDR3: CSVAENSETQYF
DNA: TGCAGCGTTGCAGAGAATTCAGAGACCCAGTACTTC
D: -
V: TRBV29-1
size: -
J: TRBJ2-5

CDR3: CASSGRTYQGQETQYF
DNA: TGTGCCAGCAGTGGTAGGACGTACCAAGGCCAAGAGACCCAGTACTTC
D: -
V: TRBV27
size: few
J: TRBJ2-5

CDR3: CSVGTNSNQPQHF
DNA: TGCAGCGTAGGGACAAATAGCAATCAGCCCCAGCATTTT
D: -
V: TRBV29-1
size: -
J: TRBJ1-5

CDR3: CSAREAATQYF
DNA: TGCAGTGCTAGAGAGGCCGCGACCCAGTACTTC
D: -
V: TRBV20-1
size: few
J: TRBJ2-5

CDR3: CASSLGLAGGLLRNEQFF
DNA: TGCGCCAGCAGCTTGGGACTAGCGGGAGGGTTGTTACGCAATGAGCAGTTCTTC
D: TRBD2
V: TRBV5-1
size: -
J: TRBJ2-1

CDR3: CASSLGGRTDNEQFF
DNA: TGTGCCAGCAGCTTAGGCGGGAGAACCGACAATGAGCAGTTCTTC
D: TRBD2
V: TRBV7-2
size: -
J: TRBJ2-1

CDR3: CASSQDGEETQYF
DNA: TGCGCCAGCAGCCAAGATGGAGAGGAGACCCAGTACTTC
D: -
V: TRBV4-3
size: -
J: TRBJ2-5

CDR3: CASSPALAGGPRTGELFF
DNA: TGTGCCAGCTCACCAGCTCTAGCGGGAGGGCCAAGGACCGGGGAGCTGTTTTTT
D: TRBD2
V: TRBV18
size: -
J: TRBJ2-2

CDR3: CSARGLQSSYNEQFF
DNA: TGCAGTGCTAGAGGTCTCCAAAGCTCCTACAATGAGCAGTTCTTC
D: -
V: TRBV20-1
size: few
J: TRBJ2-1

CDR3: CASSFKGTGRSNQPQHF
DNA: TGTGCCAGCAGCTTTAAGGGTACAGGGAGGAGCAATCAGCCCCAGCATTTT
D: -
V: TRBV7-2
size: few
J: TRBJ1-5

CDR3: CTSSQRTALRNTHHF
DNA: TGCACCAGCAGCCAACGCACAGCCCTGCGGAATACGCACCATTTT
D: -
V: TRBV1
size: -
J: TRBJ2-3

CDR3: CASSSDRVNQPQHF
DNA: TGTGCCAGCAGCTCGGACAGGGTGAATCAGCCCCAGCATTTT
D: TRBD1
V: TRBV5-5
size: few
J: TRBJ1-5

CDR3: CASSLGPAGRGETQYF
DNA: TGTGCCAGCAGCTTAGGTCCAGCGGGACGGGGGGAGACCCAGTACTTC
D: TRBD2
V: TRBV7-2
size: few
J: TRBJ2-5

CDR3: CASTPTGGGGQPQHF
DNA: TGTGCCAGTACCCCAACAGGAGGGGGGGGGCAGCCCCAGCATTTT
D: -
V: TRBV19
size: few
J: TRBJ1-5

CDR3: CSASAGQGGGETQYF
DNA: TGCAGTGCTAGCGCTGGCCAGGGAGGCGGAGAGACCCAGTACTTC
D: -
V: TRBV20-1
size: few
J: TRBJ2-5

CDR3: CAISETSGMGEQYF
DNA: TGTGCCATCAGTGAGACTAGCGGGATGGGAGAGCAGTACTTC
D: TRBD2
V: TRBV10-3
size: -
J: TRBJ2-7

CDR3: CASSMLLGGDEQYF
DNA: TGTGCCAGTAGTATGCTACTGGGGGGAGACGAGCAGTACTTC
D: -
V: TRBV19
size: -
J: TRBJ2-7

CDR3: CATSSRRRIEQYF
DNA: TGTGCCACCAGCAGCCGGAGGCGCATCGAGCAGTACTTC
D: -
V: TRBV15
size: -
J: TRBJ2-7

CDR3: CASSFLTGGYEQYF
DNA: TGTGCCAGCAGTTTCTTGACAGGCGGCTACGAGCAGTACTTC
D: -
V: TRBV12-3/TRBV12-4
size: -
J: TRBJ2-7

CDR3: CAISGSGIEETQYF
DNA: TGTGCCATCAGTGGTAGCGGGATCGAAGAGACCCAGTACTTC
D: TRBD2
V: TRBV10-3
size: -
J: TRBJ2-5

CDR3: CSARASGRRHEQFF
DNA: TGCAGTGCTAGAGCTAGCGGGAGGCGGCATGAGCAGTTCTTC
D: TRBD2
V: TRBV20-1
size: few
J: TRBJ2-1

CDR3: CASSWRTGPYEQYF
DNA: TGTGCCAGCAGTTGGAGGACGGGACCCTACGAGCAGTACTTC
D: -
V: TRBV6-5
size: -
J: TRBJ2-7

CDR3: CASSQAGGAYTF
DNA: TGCGCCAGCAGCCAAGCAGGGGGTGCCTACACCTTC
D: TRBD1
V: TRBV4-1
size: many
J: TRBJ1-2

CDR3: CASSPRIRAQHTSTGELFF
DNA: TGTGCCAGCTCACCACGGATCAGGGCCCAACATACCAGCACCGGGGAGCTGTTTTTT
D: -
V: TRBV18
size: -
J: TRBJ2-2

CDR3: CSARGGKSTGELFF
DNA: TGCAGTGCTAGAGGCGGGAAGAGCACCGGGGAGCTGTTTTTT
D: -
V: TRBV20-1
size: few
J: TRBJ2-2

CDR3: CASSWRGPATNEKLFF
DNA: TGCGCCAGCAGCTGGAGAGGTCCTGCAACTAATGAAAAACTGTTTTTT
D: -
V: TRBV5-1
size: -
J: TRBJ1-4

CDR3: CSVRGGTGKETQYF
DNA: TGCAGCGTTCGGGGGGGGACAGGGAAAGAGACCCAGTACTTC
D: -
V: TRBV29-1
size: -
J: TRBJ2-5

CDR3: CASRLDRSSYEQYF
DNA: TGTGCCAGCAGATTAGACAGGTCCAGCTACGAGCAGTACTTC
D: -
V: TRBV6-5
size: few
J: TRBJ2-7

CDR3: CASAKDSSTFF
DNA: TGTGCCAGCGCCAAGGATTCCTCGACGTTCTTC
D: -
V: TRBV18
size: few
J: TRBJ2-1

CDR3: CSARLAGGRVDEQFF
DNA: TGCAGTGCCAGACTAGCGGGAGGGCGCGTAGATGAGCAGTTCTTC
D: TRBD2
V: TRBV20-1
size: few
J: TRBJ2-1

CDR3: CSAPPGDRVGSEQYF
DNA: TGCAGTGCCCCTCCGGGTGACCGTGTTGGGAGCGAGCAGTACTTC
D: -
V: TRBV20-1
size: few
J: TRBJ2-7

CDR3: CASSRADQETQYF
DNA: TGTGCCAGCAGTAGGGCAGACCAAGAGACCCAGTACTTC
D: -
V: TRBV28
size: -
J: TRBJ2-5

CDR3: CAISEGLTSGSKEQFF
DNA: TGTGCCATCAGTGAGGGGTTGACTAGCGGGAGTAAGGAGCAGTTCTTC
D: TRBD2
V: TRBV10-3
size: few
J: TRBJ2-1

CDR3: CASSPGTRGEQYF
DNA: TGCGCCAGCAGCCCCGGGACTAGGGGTGAGCAGTACTTC
D: TRBD2
V: TRBV5-1
size: few
J: TRBJ2-7

CDR3: CASSLVRNIQYF
DNA: TGTGCCAGCAGTTTAGTGCGAAACATTCAGTACTTC
D: -
V: TRBV12-3/TRBV12-4
size: few
J: TRBJ2-4

CDR3: CSARTPGRVYNEQFF
DNA: TGCAGTGCTAGAACCCCCGGGCGGGTATACAATGAGCAGTTCTTC
D: -
V: TRBV20-1
size: few
J: TRBJ2-1

CDR3: CASSQAGGSEQYF
DNA: TGTGCCAGCAGTCAGGCGGGAGGTTCCGAGCAGTACTTC
D: TRBD2
V: TRBV7-3
size: -
J: TRBJ2-7

CDR3: CALGQGHEQYF
DNA: TGTGCCCTGGGACAGGGTCACGAGCAGTACTTC
D: TRBD1
V: TRBV12-3/TRBV12-4
size: -
J: TRBJ2-7

CDR3: CASSLDGVTSYEQYF
DNA: TGTGCCAGCAGCTTAGACGGGGTTACCTCCTACGAGCAGTACTTC
D: -
V: TRBV7-2
size: many
J: TRBJ2-7

CDR3: CASSILMADTDTQYF
DNA: TGTGCCAGCAGCATATTAATGGCAGACACAGATACGCAGTATTTT
D: -
V: TRBV7-8
size: -
J: TRBJ2-3

CDR3: CASSYRNTGELFF
DNA: TGTGCCAGCAGTTACAGAAACACCGGGGAGCTGTTTTTT
D: -
V: TRBV12-3/TRBV12-4
size: many
J: TRBJ2-2

CDR3: CAICPGPTRADTQYF
DNA: TGTGCCATCTGCCCAGGACCGACACGCGCAGATACGCAGTATTTT
D: -
V: TRBV10-3
size: -
J: TRBJ2-3

CDR3: CASSLEDFTYEQYF
DNA: TGCGCCAGCAGCTTGGAGGACTTTACCTACGAGCAGTACTTC
D: -
V: TRBV5-1
size: few
J: TRBJ2-7

CDR3: CASSGPGLHSYEQYF
DNA: TGTGCCAGTAGTGGACCGGGACTCCACTCCTACGAGCAGTACTTC
D: -
V: TRBV19
size: -
J: TRBJ2-7

CDR3: CASEAGLKLKLSYEQYF
DNA: TGTGCCAGTGAAGCCGGACTTAAATTAAAGCTCTCCTACGAGCAGTACTTC
D: -
V: TRBV28
size: few
J: TRBJ2-7

CDR3: CSVGPGLVTEALF
DNA: TGCAGCGTTGGGCCGGGGTTGGTCACTGAAGCTCTCTTT
D: -
V: TRBV29-1
size: -
J: TRBJ1-1

CDR3: CATSESIYNEQFF
DNA: TGTGCCACCAGTGAGAGCATTTACAATGAGCAGTTCTTC
D: -
V: TRBV24-1
size: -
J: TRBJ2-1

CDR3: CASSASGSLFYEQYF
DNA: TGTGCCAGCAGCGCCAGCGGGAGTCTTTTTTACGAGCAGTACTTC
D: TRBD2
V: TRBV7-8
size: -
J: TRBJ2-7

CDR3: CSAGRGPNTEAFF
DNA: TGCAGTGCTGGGAGGGGGCCGAACACTGAAGCTTTCTTT
D: TRBD1
V: TRBV20-1
size: few
J: TRBJ1-1

CDR3: CASSQENRLAGSGTDTQYF
DNA: TGCGCCAGCAGCCAAGAAAACCGCCTAGCGGGATCTGGCACAGATACGCAGTATTTT
D: TRBD2
V: TRBV4-3
size: -
J: TRBJ2-3

CDR3: CAWSVGDYGYTF
DNA: TGTGCCTGGAGTGTGGGGGACTATGGCTACACCTTC
D: -
V: TRBV30
size: -
J: TRBJ1-2

CDR3: CSARGTGGGNEQFF
DNA: TGCAGTGCTAGAGGGACAGGGGGTGGCAATGAGCAGTTCTTC
D: TRBD1
V: TRBV20-1
size: few
J: TRBJ2-1

CDR3: CSARDFENPSYEQYF
DNA: TGCAGTGCTAGAGATTTCGAAAACCCTTCCTACGAGCAGTACTTC
D: -
V: TRBV20-1
size: few
J: TRBJ2-7